The subject of this entry is one T cell receptor (beta chain). Time point: blood at routine non-recurrence follow-up after resection. Whole RNA was taken from tumor, nontumor lung or frozen PBMC; it was then sequenced unsorted. TCRdb independently ran MiXCR on the 5' RACE reads; one entry per CDR3 protein. Of some 110,000 distinct CDR3 sequences detected, 9% to 15% appear once; the ten largest clones hold 16%. Looked up from germline, CDR1 is KGHDR and CDR2 is SFDVKD. V was clipped by 6 bases and J by 3 bases; unmatched bases: 11. This CDR3 has 16 amino acids. The entry originates in a study of spatial heterogeneity in lung cancer.

The sequence derives from a male donor with early-stage non-small cell lung cancer. This rearrangement joins TRBV24-1 to TRBJ2-7; the match to TRBD1 covers 9 bases. Sample: PBMCs, taken at follow-up. CDR3 region: CATSPGPGQGSYEQYF. CDR3 coding DNA: TGTGCCACCAGTCCTGGGCCAGGACAGGGGAGCTACGAGCAGTACTTC.